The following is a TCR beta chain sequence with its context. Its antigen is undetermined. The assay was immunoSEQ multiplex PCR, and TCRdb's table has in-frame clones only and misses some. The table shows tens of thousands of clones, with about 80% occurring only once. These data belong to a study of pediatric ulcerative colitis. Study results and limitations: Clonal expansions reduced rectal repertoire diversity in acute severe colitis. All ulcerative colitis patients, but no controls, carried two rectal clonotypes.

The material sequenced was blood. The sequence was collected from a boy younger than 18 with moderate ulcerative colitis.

The CDR3, as DNA: TGTGCCAGCAGCAAACAAAATGGAGGGGGCTATGGCTACACCTTC. It specifies CASSKQNGGGYGYTF. The V and J genes are TRBV11-2 and TRBJ1-2; TRBD1 is a possible D gene (6 bases). This CDR3 is built from 15 residues. Trimming removed 5 bases from V and 4 bases from J, with 17 bases in between. CDR1 is SGHAT and CDR2 is FQNNGV in the germline V gene.